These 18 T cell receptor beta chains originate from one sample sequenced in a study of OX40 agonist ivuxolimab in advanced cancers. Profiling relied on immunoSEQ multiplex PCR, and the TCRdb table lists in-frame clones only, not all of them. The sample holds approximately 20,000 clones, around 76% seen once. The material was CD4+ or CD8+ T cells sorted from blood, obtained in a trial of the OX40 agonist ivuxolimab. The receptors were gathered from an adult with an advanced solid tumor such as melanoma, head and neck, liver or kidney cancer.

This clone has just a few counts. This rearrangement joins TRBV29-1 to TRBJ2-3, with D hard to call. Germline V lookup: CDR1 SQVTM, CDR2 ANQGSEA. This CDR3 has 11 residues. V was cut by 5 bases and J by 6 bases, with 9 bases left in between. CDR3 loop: CSVPRKDTQYF. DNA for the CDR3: TGCAGCGTTCCGCGGAAGGATACGCAGTATTTT.

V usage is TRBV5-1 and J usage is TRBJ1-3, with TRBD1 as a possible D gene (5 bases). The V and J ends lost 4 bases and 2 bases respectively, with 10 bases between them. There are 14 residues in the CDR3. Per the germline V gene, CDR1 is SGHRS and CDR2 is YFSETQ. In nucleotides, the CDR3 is TGCGCCAGCAGCCCGCAGACAGCTGGAAACACCATATATTTT. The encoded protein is CASSPQTAGNTIYF.

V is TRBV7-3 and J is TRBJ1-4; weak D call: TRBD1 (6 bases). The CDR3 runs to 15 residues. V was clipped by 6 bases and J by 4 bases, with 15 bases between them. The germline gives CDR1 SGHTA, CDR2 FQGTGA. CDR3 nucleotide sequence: TGTGCCAGCAGTTCCGGACAGCTACGTAATGAAAAACTGTTTTTT. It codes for CASSSGQLRNEKLFF.

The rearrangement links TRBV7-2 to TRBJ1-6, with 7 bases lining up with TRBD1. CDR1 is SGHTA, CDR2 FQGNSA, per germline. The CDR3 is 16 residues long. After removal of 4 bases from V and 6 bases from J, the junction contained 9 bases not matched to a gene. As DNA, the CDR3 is TGTGCCAGCAGCTACGCCGGGACAGACCCTAATTCACCCCTCCACTTT. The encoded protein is CASSYAGTDPNSPLHF.

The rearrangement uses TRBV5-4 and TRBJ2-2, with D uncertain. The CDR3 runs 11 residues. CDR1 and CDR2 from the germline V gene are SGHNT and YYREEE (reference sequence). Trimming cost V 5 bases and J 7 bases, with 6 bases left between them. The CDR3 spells CASRVGGELFF. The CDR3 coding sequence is TGTGCCAGCAGGGTGGGCGGGGAGCTGTTTTTT. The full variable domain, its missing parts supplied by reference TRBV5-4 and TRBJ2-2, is ETGVTQSPTHLIKTRGQQVTLRCSSQSGHNTVSWYQQALGQGPQFIFQYYREEENGRGNFPPRFSGLQFPNYSSELNVNALELDDSALYLCASRVGGELFFGEGSRLTVL.

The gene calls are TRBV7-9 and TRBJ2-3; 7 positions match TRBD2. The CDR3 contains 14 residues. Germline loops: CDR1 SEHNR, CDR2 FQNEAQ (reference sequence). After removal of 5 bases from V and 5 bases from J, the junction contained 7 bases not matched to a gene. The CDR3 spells CASSDGGVEDTQYF. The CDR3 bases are TGTGCCAGCAGCGATGGGGGGGTTGAAGATACGCAGTATTTT.

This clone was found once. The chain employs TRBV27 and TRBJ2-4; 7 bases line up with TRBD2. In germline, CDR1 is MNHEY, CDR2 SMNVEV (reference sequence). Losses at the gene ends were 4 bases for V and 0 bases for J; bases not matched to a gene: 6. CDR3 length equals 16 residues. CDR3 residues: CASSWVSGVAKNIQYF. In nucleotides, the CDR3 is TGTGCCAGCAGTTGGGTGAGCGGGGTAGCCAAAAACATTCAGTACTTC.

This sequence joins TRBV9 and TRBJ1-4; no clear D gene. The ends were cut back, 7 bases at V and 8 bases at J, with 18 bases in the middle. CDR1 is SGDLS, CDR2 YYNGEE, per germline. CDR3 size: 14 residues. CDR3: CASGRAPGVEKLFF. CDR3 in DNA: TGTGCCAGCGGGCGGGCACCGGGAGTGGAAAAACTGTTTTTT.

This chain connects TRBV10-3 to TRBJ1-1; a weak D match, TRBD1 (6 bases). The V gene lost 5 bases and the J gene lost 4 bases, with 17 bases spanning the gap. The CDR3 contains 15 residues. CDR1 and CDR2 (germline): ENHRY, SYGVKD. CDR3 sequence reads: CAISQQQGVGTEAFF. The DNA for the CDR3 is TGTGCCATCAGTCAGCAACAGGGTGTGGGCACTGAAGCTTTCTTT.

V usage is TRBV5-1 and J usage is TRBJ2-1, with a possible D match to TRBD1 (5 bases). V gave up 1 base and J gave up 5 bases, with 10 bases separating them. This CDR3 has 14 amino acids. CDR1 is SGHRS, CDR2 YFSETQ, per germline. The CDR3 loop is CASSLMGLNNEQFF. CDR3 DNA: TGCGCCAGCAGCTTGATGGGGCTAAACAATGAGCAGTTCTTC.

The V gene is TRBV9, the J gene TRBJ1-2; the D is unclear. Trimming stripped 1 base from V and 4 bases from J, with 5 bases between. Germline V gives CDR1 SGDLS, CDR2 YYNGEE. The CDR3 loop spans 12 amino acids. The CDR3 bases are TGTGCCAGCAGCGTATCGGGCTATGGCTACACCTTC. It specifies CASSVSGYGYTF.

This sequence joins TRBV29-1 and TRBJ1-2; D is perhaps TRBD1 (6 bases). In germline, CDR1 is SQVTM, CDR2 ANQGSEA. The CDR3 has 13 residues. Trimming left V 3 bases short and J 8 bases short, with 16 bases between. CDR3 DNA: TGCAGCGTTGAGGGGGCTCCCTCGAGGGGCTACACCTTC. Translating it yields CSVEGAPSRGYTF. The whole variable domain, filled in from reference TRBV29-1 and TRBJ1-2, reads SAVISQKPSRDICQRGTSLTIQCQVDSQVTMMFWYRQQPGQSLTLIATANQGSEATYESGFVIDKFPISRPNLTFSTLTVSNMSPEDSSIYLCSVEGAPSRGYTFGSGTRLTVV.

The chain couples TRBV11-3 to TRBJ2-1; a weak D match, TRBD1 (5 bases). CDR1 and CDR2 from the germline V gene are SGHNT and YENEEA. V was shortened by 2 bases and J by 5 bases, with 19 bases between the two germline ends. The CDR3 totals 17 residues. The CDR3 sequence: CASSLNRWGRVNNEQFF. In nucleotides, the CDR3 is TGTGCCAGCAGCTTAAATCGGTGGGGCCGCGTAAACAATGAGCAGTTCTTC.

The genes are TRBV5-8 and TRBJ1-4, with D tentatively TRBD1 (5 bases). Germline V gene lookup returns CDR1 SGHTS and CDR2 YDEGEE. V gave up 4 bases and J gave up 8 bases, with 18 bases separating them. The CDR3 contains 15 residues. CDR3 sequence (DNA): TGTGCCAGCAGCCTCCCCCAGGGATACGAAGAAAAACTGTTTTTT. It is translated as CASSLPQGYEEKLFF.

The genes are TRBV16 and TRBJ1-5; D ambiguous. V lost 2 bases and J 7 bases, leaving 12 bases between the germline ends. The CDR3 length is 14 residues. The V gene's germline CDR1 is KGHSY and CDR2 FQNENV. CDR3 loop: CASSQAGSRQPQHF. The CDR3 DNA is TGTGCCAGCAGCCAAGCGGGTTCGAGGCAGCCCCAGCATTTT.

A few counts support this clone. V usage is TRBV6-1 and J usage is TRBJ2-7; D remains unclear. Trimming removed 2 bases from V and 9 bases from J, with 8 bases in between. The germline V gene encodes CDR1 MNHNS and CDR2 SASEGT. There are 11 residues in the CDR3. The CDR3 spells CASSEYLGQYF. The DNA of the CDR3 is TGTGCCAGCAGTGAATATTTAGGGCAGTACTTC.

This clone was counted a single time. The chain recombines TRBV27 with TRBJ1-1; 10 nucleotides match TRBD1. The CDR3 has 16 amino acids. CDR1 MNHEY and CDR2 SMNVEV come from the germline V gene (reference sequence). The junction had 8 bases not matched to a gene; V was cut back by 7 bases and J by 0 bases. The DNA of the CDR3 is TGTGCCAGCATCCCGGACAGGGGGATCATGAACACTGAAGCTTTCTTT. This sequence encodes CASIPDRGIMNTEAFF.

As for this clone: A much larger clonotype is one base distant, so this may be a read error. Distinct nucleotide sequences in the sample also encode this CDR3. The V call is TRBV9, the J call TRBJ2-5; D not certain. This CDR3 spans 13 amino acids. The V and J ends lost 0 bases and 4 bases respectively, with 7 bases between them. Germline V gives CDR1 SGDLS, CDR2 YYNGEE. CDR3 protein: CASSVARSETQYF. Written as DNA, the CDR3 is TGTGCCAGCAGCGTAGCACGATCAGAGACCCAGTACTTC.